This T cell receptor beta chain was captured in a study of molecular identifiers for immune sequencing clone quantification. Notes on the study in general: Sharing of a barcode by identical TCR molecules could cause highly expanded clone sizes to be underestimated.

As for this clonotype: Its antigen is unidentified.

The use of previously described methods and listed TCR primers produced the bulk TCR libraries. TCRdb processed the PCR reads anew with MiXCR; each CDR3 protein has one entry. The sample lists around 480,000 distinct CDR3 sequences, about 21% seen once, with around 0.84% in the top ten. Sorted cell numbers of about 17,000 to 1,100,000, with 10%, 30% or 50% RNA, served as input for naive CD8 libraries. Sorting selected naive CD8 T cells with a CD8+CD4-CCR7+CD45RA+ phenotype. CDR1 and CDR2 from the germline V gene are LGHNA and YSLEER. V was clipped by 4 bases and J by 2 bases; unmatched bases: 5. The CDR3 is made up of 15 amino acids.

What was sequenced was naive CD8+ T cells from blood, with Jurkat cell RNA spiked in. Indicated subset: FACS-sorted CD8+CD4-CCR7+CD45RA+ naive T cells. This TCR was recovered from a human donor in good health. Some libraries in this study had Jurkat cell RNA spiked in. The chain couples TRBV4-3 to TRBJ2-1; 7 nucleotides match TRBD1. The CDR3 DNA reads TGCGCCAGCAGCCTCCAACAGGGGACCTACAATGAGCAGTTCTTC. Encoded protein: CASSLQQGTYNEQFF.